These T cell receptor beta chains were read from a single sample in a study of PD-L1 blockade in urothelial cancer. Libraries were prepared by immunoSEQ multiplex PCR; TCRdb keeps only in-frame clonotypes and omits some of them. The sample shows 95,000 or so clones, 87% of them seen only once. The sequencing used PBMCs, collected around atezolizumab (anti-PD-L1) treatment. The receptors derive from a man aged 55-75 years with urothelial cancer. CDR3s include the opening cysteine and the closing phenylalanine or tryptophan. Fields, in order: V gene, clone size, J gene, D gene, CDR3 protein, CDR3 DNA. A D gene is named only where the DNA matches it firmly. A row's size may be missing; if present it is once, few, many or a size class.

>TRBV6-1|NA|TRBJ2-6|NA
CASSEEARQHSGANVLTF
TGTGCCAGCAGTGAAGAGGCGAGACAGCACTCTGGGGCCAACGTCCTGACTTTC
>TRBV5-4|NA|TRBJ2-3|NA
CASSLYKTSTDTQYF
TGTGCCAGCAGCTTGTACAAGACTAGCACAGATACGCAGTATTTT
>TRBV28|NA|TRBJ1-6|NA
CASSFSLEDSPLHF
TGTGCCAGCAGCTTCAGTTTGGAGGATTCACCCCTCCACTTT
>TRBV5-1|once|TRBJ2-3|TRBD1
CASTRRDREADTQYF
TGCGCCAGCACCCGCCGGGACAGGGAAGCAGATACGCAGTATTTT
>TRBV28|once|TRBJ1-5|TRBD1
CASSLRQGINQPQHF
TGTGCCAGCAGTTTACGACAGGGCATCAATCAGCCCCAGCATTTT
>TRBV5-1|NA|TRBJ2-7|NA
CASSLRGTPSYEQYF
TGCGCCAGCAGCTTACGTGGGACACCCTCCTACGAGCAGTACTTC
>TRBV5-1|NA|TRBJ2-7|TRBD1
CASSTGQGGEQYF
TGCGCCAGCAGCACTGGACAGGGAGGCGAGCAGTACTTC
>TRBV11-2|NA|TRBJ2-7|TRBD1
CASSFNSGGFSYEQYF
TGTGCCAGCAGCTTCAACTCAGGGGGCTTCTCCTACGAGCAGTACTTC
>TRBV9|NA|TRBJ2-1|TRBD2
CASSGRLAGGPGFHEQFF
TGTGCCAGCAGCGGAAGACTAGCGGGGGGGCCCGGGTTCCATGAGCAGTTCTTC
>TRBV6-6|NA|TRBJ1-5|TRBD1
CASSYVGTGAQPQHF
TGTGCCAGCAGTTACGTAGGGACAGGGGCGCAGCCCCAGCATTTT
>TRBV7-8|NA|TRBJ2-7|TRBD2
CASSLELAGAYEQYF
TGTGCCAGCAGCTTAGAACTAGCGGGGGCCTACGAGCAGTACTTC
>TRBV5-5|NA|TRBJ2-1|TRBD2
CASSGLAGSSYNEQFF
TGTGCCAGCAGCGGATTAGCGGGGAGCTCCTACAATGAGCAGTTCTTC
>TRBV19|once|TRBJ1-3|NA
CASSILPVSGSGNTIYF
TGTGCCAGTAGTATCCTCCCGGTGTCGGGCTCTGGAAACACCATATATTTT
>TRBV5-4|NA|TRBJ2-3|NA
CASTISSGTDTQYF
TGTGCCAGCACCATAAGTAGCGGCACAGATACGCAGTATTTT
>TRBV4-2|NA|TRBJ1-2|NA
CASSQERIGYGYTF
TGTGCCAGCAGCCAAGAACGGATCGGGTATGGCTACACCTTC
>TRBV7-3|NA|TRBJ2-7|NA
CASSLTQGYEQYF
TGTGCCAGCAGCTTAACACAGGGATACGAGCAGTACTTC
>TRBV6-5|NA|TRBJ2-2|NA
CASSYVTGDIGELFF
TGTGCCAGCAGTTACGTCACTGGGGACATAGGGGAGCTGTTTTTT
>TRBV11-1|NA|TRBJ2-7|TRBD1
CASSRTGGSSYEQYF
TGTGCCAGCAGCCGGACAGGGGGTTCTTCCTACGAGCAGTACTTC
>TRBV4-2|NA|TRBJ2-1|NA
CASSQYDGGLNNEQFF
TGTGCCAGCAGCCAATACGATGGGGGCCTTAACAATGAGCAGTTCTTC
>TRBV27|NA|TRBJ2-7|NA
CASSLGGGYEQYF
TGTGCCAGCAGTTTGGGCGGAGGCTACGAGCAGTACTTC
>TRBV6-5|NA|TRBJ2-5|TRBD1
CASSPGQVGQETQYF
TGTGCCAGCAGCCCGGGACAGGTGGGTCAAGAGACCCAGTACTTC
>TRBV28|NA|TRBJ1-1|NA
CASSFSVNTEAFF
TGTGCCAGCAGTTTCAGTGTGAACACTGAAGCTTTCTTT
>TRBV5-1|once|TRBJ1-4|TRBD1
CASSPGTGHEKLFF
TGCGCCAGCAGCCCCGGGACAGGCCATGAAAAACTGTTTTTT
>TRBV9|NA|TRBJ2-2|NA
CASRLDYTGELFF
TGTGCCAGCAGGCTCGACTACACCGGGGAGCTGTTTTTT
>TRBV19|NA|TRBJ1-5|TRBD1
CASSIDPGGYQPQHF
TGTGCCAGTAGTATAGACCCAGGGGGCTATCAGCCCCAGCATTTT
>TRBV6-5|NA|TRBJ2-7|TRBD2
CASSYFSGGSYEQYF
TGTGCCAGCAGTTACTTTAGCGGGGGCTCCTACGAGCAGTACTTC
>TRBV5-1|NA|TRBJ2-7|TRBD2
CASSLASTSGGTPYEQYF
TGCGCCAGCAGCTTGGCTTCTACTAGCGGGGGTACCCCCTACGAGCAGTACTTC
>TRBV11-3|few|TRBJ2-7|NA
CASSLRQVAYEQYF
TGTGCCAGCAGCTTAAGACAGGTTGCCTACGAGCAGTACTTC
>TRBV2|few|TRBJ1-1|NA
CASAGQMNTEAFF
TGTGCCTCGGCCGGACAGATGAACACTGAAGCTTTCTTT
>TRBV7-6|NA|TRBJ2-1|TRBD2
CASSLDSGAYNEQFF
TGTGCCAGCAGCTTAGATAGCGGGGCCTACAATGAGCAGTTCTTC
>TRBV27|NA|TRBJ2-1|NA
CASSFGQYNEQFF
TGTGCCAGCAGTTTTGGTCAGTACAATGAGCAGTTCTTC
>TRBV7-9|NA|TRBJ2-3|NA
CASSLGSPNSDTQYF
TGTGCCAGCAGCTTAGGATCTCCTAATTCAGATACGCAGTATTTT
>TRBV6-6|NA|TRBJ2-3|NA
CASTRTAQTDTQYF
TGTGCCAGCACCAGGACAGCGCAGACGGATACGCAGTATTTT